This T cell receptor (beta chain) was obtained from a study of identical twins. The CDR3 contains 15 residues. The junction had 6 bases not matched to a gene; V was cut back by 6 bases and J by 4 bases. CDR1 DFQATT and CDR2 SNEGSKA come from the germline V gene (reference sequence). TCRdb reprocessed the 5' RACE reads with MiXCR, giving one entry per CDR3 protein. The table has 1.5 million or so distinct CDR3 sequences, about 32% seen once. The sequence was collected from a newborn girl in good health. Sequencing was done on a sample of cord blood. The rearrangement links TRBV20-1 to TRBJ2-3; 14 bases are a match to TRBD2. Here the CDR3 reads CSAPTSGGGADTQYF. Written as DNA, the CDR3 is TGCAGTGCCCCGACTAGCGGGGGGGGTGCAGATACGCAGTATTTT.